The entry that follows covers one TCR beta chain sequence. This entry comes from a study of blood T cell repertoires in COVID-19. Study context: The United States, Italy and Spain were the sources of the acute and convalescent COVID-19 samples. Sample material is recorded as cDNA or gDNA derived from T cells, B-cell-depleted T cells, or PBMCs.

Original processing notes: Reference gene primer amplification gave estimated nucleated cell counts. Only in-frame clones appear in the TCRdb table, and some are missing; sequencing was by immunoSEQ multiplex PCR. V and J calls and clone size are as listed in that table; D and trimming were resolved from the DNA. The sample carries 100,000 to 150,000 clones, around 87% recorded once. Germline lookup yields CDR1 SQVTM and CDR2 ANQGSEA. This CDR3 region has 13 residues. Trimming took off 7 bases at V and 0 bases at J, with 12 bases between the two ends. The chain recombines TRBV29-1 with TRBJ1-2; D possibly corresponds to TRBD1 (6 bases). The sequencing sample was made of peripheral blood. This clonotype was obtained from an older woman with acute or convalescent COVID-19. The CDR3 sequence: CSGWDIANYGYTF. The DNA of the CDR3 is TGCAGCGGATGGGACATAGCTAACTATGGCTACACCTTC.